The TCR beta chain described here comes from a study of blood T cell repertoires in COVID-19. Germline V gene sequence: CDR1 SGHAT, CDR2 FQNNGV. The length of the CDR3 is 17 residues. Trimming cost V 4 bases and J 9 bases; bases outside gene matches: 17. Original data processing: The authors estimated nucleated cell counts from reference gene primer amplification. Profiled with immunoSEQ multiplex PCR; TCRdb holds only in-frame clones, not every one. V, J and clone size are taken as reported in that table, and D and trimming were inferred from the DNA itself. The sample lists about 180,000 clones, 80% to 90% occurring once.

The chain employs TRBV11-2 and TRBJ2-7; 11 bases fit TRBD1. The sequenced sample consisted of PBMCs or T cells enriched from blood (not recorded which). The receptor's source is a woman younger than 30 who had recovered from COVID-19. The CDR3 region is CASSYTGRDRGTRRQYF. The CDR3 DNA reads TGTGCCAGCAGCTATACAGGCCGGGACAGGGGGACTCGTAGGCAGTACTTC.